This T cell receptor beta chain was profiled in a study of shared clonotypes between healthy human individuals. At the level of the study: The cohort had two women and a few men, ages 18 to 49.

TCRdb's table, derived via immunoSEQ multiplex PCR, lists solely in-frame clones and lacks some. The sample includes approximately 2,300,000 clones, just under 95% seen only once; the top ten take approximately 0.41%. The specimen was naive CD4+ T cells from PBMCs. The subset here: CD45RA+ positively selected. The TCR originated in a man younger than 30 in good health. Some clones in this sample may be carry-over from other donors' samples.

The CDR3 DNA reads as TGTGCCAGCAAAGCCGGGACAGGGATTAGCGAGCAGTACTTC. Translating gives CASKAGTGISEQYF. The chain employs TRBV6-5 and TRBJ2-7; TRBD1 matches at 9 bases. The ends lost 7 bases at V and 6 bases at J; junction bases unmatched: 10. Germline V gives CDR1 MNHEY, CDR2 SVGAGI. This CDR3 comprises 14 residues.